This T cell receptor beta chain was sequenced for a study of cytomegalovirus exposure and HLA in healthy donors (dated 2017 in TCRdb). Background for the entire study: An earlier analysis of 587 of the donors reported 250 to 300 Gb of sequence data and some 120 million unique TCR beta sequences from 150 million to 200 million T cells. In an earlier analysis of more than 550 of the donors, high-throughput TCR beta sequencing was used to judge whether each TCR beta V gene segment behaved as functional or pseudogenic. On average, roughly 240,000 unique TCR beta nucleotide sequences were sequenced per donor among several hundred genotyped donors of the cohort, with roughly 18% of those sequences being non-productive. A handful of DR-DQ haplotypes were handled as single units for association and clustering because linkage in the cohort was strong. Both class I and class II loci were covered by HLA typing, at four-digit resolution. Typing coverage differed by locus: A, B, C, DRB1 and DQB1 were typed in about 620-630 donors, DQA1 in about 560, DPA1 in over 600, and DPB1 in roughly 470. Besides the first cohort of approximately 670 subjects, a separate validation cohort made up of about 120 different subjects was used. The study used immunosequencing to profile the T cell repertoires of more than 650 subjects and linked those repertoires to cytomegalovirus serostatus. To predict cytomegalovirus infection status, the study combined high-throughput TCR immunosequencing, statistical association of individual TCRs with disease status, and machine learning. Of the 300 to 450 genotyped donors, over 65% fell in the genetic ancestry cluster associated with self-reported Caucasian donors. In the later analysis, no new phenotypic data were used to find candidate immune exposures; instead, reliance was placed on TCR beta sequences and their occurrence across donors. Every repertoire in the discovery cohort had been generated on one and the same sequencing platform. The study aimed to test whether signatures of past pathogen exposure could be identified by cataloging public T cell receptors. An early release that covered about 640 HLA-typed donors contained approximately 300 gigabases of sequencing data and about 84 million unique TCR sequences. Donor age, sex, ethnicity and CMV serostatus were compiled together with the repertoire data. A later analysis re-analyzed previously published TCR beta repertoires from roughly 690 donors and added high-resolution HLA genotyping to study TCR occurrence patterns. A later genetic analysis took genome-wide SNP genotypes for about three fifths of the 666 donors and used that subset as a discovery cohort. Beyond this particular receptor, the publication reports: A further reported finding was that TCR beta sequences accurately predicted the HLA-A and HLA-B alleles for most subjects in the first cohort. In a later analysis, around 17,000 TCR beta sequences were associated with specific HLA alleles at a false discovery rate of 0.05. In a later genetic analysis, fewer N-insertions in productive TCRs were reported among donors in an Asian-associated ancestry cluster than the roughly 700-donor mean. When HLA alleles, especially DR and DQ, strongly co-occurred, TCR associations were difficult to assign to individual alleles. In an earlier analysis of around 600 of the donors, most TCR beta V segments appeared in productive rearrangements about 87% or about 30% of the time, broadly matching IMGT annotations. In a later analysis, HLA-associated TCR beta chains showed more clonal expansion and lower generation probabilities than non-associated chains that were equally common. Because HLA typing was unavailable for some donors at each locus, only the typed subset was used in association tests. It was suggested by the authors that the approach could potentially be generalized to other disease states and immunological phenotypes. The study gave a list of around 170 TCR beta chains associated with cytomegalovirus. Only TCR beta chains were sequenced in this cohort, and the absence of alpha or paired-chain data limited detectable features. A group of highly shared sequence variants was considered likely to be a technical artifact of the sequencing pipeline. In both the original and validation cohorts, the classifier was reported to diagnose cytomegalovirus status with high specificity and sensitivity. Some IMGT-functional V segments, including TRBV6-2 and TRBV6-3, could not be told apart with the 87-base-pair reads, so those segments were excluded. In a later analysis, the rate of TCR association differed among HLA loci, with DRB1 alleles having the most associated TCRs and HLA-C alleles having the fewest. In a later analysis, most CMV-associated TCR beta chains were found to appear HLA-restricted, with HLA associations seemingly driven largely by CMV exposure. Immune exposure information for the cohort was limited to CMV serostatus. According to a later analysis, parvovirus B19, influenza, CMV and Epstein-Barr virus appeared linked to several top co-occurrence clusters. The earlier analysis of 587 of the donors excluded fewer than 20 rarely observed V segments, including chromosome 9 orphons, because counts were too low. A later genetic analysis associated a missense DCLRE1C variant with V-gene and J-gene trimming of TCR beta chains, and an independent cohort replicated the association. In vitro tests confirmed that a few of the cytomegalovirus-associated TCR beta chains recognize cytomegalovirus antigens. Presence/absence analyses assumed roughly uniform sequencing depth across donors, an assumption that may not hold. Most TCR sequences were seen in very few donors, while some public TCRs were found in many individuals. Correlated functional status among segregating V segments might be attributable to linkage disequilibrium, but an unknown experimental factor could not be ruled out.

The cohort was made up of several hundred healthy bone marrow donors. At the time of sampling, all cohort members were nominally healthy, though unrecorded immune exposures were likely present. The donor tested CMV seronegative, placing the donor among the 300 to 400 seronegative members of the cohort. Each donor provided a peripheral blood sample, and peripheral blood mononuclear cells were used for TCR beta sequencing. The Qiagen DNeasy Blood Extraction Kit was used to extract genomic DNA from the blood cell samples. Including cysteine and phenylalanine, the CDR3 has 12 amino acids. Here the CDR3 DNA is all that survives: 36 bases in frame from base 1. Sequences SGHNT (CDR1) and YYREEE (CDR2) are obtained from the germline V gene (reference sequence). The junction shows trimming of 1 base on V and 8 bases on J, plus 9 bases between the germline ends. For this clone: Its specific antigen is unknown. Base quality data are lacking; no much larger clone is found one base away.

Libraries were built with the immunoSEQ multiplex PCR assay. A mixture of 60 forward primers for TCR Vbeta segments and 13 reverse primers for TCR Jbeta segments was used in the multiplex PCR. A multiplex PCR assay on genomic DNA amplified the CDR3 region of rearranged TCR beta genes. On the Illumina HiSeq System, the amplified TCR beta libraries were sequenced as 87-base-pair reads. As for the original processing: A later analysis counted about 80 million unique TCR beta chains across the approximately 700 repertoires, and 9 million to 14 million of these chains were shared by at least two donors. Raw reads were error-corrected and collapsed into unique sequences with a nearest-neighbor algorithm that merged closely related sequences to remove PCR and sequencing errors. To assign V, D and J gene segments, CDR3 sequences were aligned to IMGT reference sequences. Each retained sequence needed at least a six-nucleotide match to both a V gene segment and a J gene segment. Rearrangements were called productive when the CDR3 lacked stop codons and stayed in frame with V and J; all others were non-productive. CDR3 was defined by IMGT convention, running from the second conserved V-encoded cysteine to the conserved J-encoded phenylalanine. In an earlier analysis of more than 550 of the donors, sequences lacking an unambiguous match to a single V gene segment were excluded. An earlier analysis of about 600 of the donors called V segments functional above 56.7% productive rearrangements and segregating when the between-donor standard deviation exceeded 5%. A statistical classification framework was built to diagnose cytomegalovirus status from the catalog of TCR beta chain sequences. In a later analysis, V and J genes were assigned by comparing TCR nucleotide sequences against IMGT/GENE-DB human TR gene sequences. The TCRdist pipeline was used in a later analysis to assign CDR3 sequences and most-parsimonious VDJ recombination scenarios. In a later analysis, each TCR beta chain was defined by its CDR3 amino acid sequence together with its V-gene family, and reads without a unique V-gene family were excluded. To address suspected cross-contamination and a sequencing artifact, a later analysis removed around 590 highly shared, low-generation-probability nucleotide sequences. For each public chain, a later analysis derived a clonal expansion index from normalized ranks of inferred template counts within each repertoire. Generation probabilities in a later analysis came from a VDJ recombination model fitted to out-of-frame rearrangements, and those results were checked against IGoR. A later analysis scored TCR-TCR, TCR-HLA and TCR-CMV co-occurrence with hypergeometric tests, applying a repertoire-size bias correction to TCR pairs. False discovery rates were estimated in a later analysis by permuting HLA or CMV assignments 20 times. In a later analysis, co-occurring TCRs were grouped using DBSCAN, with TCRdist sequence similarity added in when clustering inside HLA-allele-positive subsets. Repertoires with fewer than 30,000 or more than 120,000 public chains were left out of co-occurrence clustering, as were about 5 repertoires with anomalous nucleotide sharing. TCRdb took over this immuneACCESS table, retaining in-frame rearrangements with V and J assigned. Such tables are incomplete; in checked studies, under half of the missing clones stem from an unresolved V gene, and the remainder is unexplained. The V and J calls and clone size are taken from that table; D and trimming were inferred from the DNA. Within this sample are 160,000 or so clones, with 84% of them counted one time only. Around 0.93% of the sample is in the top ten clones.

This sequence uses TRBV5-4 and TRBJ1-1, with TRBD1 as a weak D call on 6 bases. This TCR was sampled from a man aged 25 to 45 in good health and CMV-seronegative. Sequencing was carried out using PBMCs. The CDR3 has the sequence CASSLHREEAFF. Here is the DNA: TGTGCCAGCAGCTTGCACAGGGAGGAAGCTTTCTTT.